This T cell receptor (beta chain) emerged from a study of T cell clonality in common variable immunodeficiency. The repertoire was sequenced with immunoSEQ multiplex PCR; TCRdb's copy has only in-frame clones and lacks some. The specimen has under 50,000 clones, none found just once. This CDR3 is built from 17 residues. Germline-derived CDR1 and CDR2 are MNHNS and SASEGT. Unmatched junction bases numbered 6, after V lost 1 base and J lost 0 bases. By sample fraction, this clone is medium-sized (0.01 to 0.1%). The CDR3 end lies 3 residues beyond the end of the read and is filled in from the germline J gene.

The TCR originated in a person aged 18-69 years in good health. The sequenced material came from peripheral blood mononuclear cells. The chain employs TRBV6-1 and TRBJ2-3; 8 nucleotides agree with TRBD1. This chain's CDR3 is CASSEVSGTGSTDTQYF. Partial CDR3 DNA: TGTGCCAGCAGTGAAGTCTCCGGGACAGGAAGCACAGATACG.